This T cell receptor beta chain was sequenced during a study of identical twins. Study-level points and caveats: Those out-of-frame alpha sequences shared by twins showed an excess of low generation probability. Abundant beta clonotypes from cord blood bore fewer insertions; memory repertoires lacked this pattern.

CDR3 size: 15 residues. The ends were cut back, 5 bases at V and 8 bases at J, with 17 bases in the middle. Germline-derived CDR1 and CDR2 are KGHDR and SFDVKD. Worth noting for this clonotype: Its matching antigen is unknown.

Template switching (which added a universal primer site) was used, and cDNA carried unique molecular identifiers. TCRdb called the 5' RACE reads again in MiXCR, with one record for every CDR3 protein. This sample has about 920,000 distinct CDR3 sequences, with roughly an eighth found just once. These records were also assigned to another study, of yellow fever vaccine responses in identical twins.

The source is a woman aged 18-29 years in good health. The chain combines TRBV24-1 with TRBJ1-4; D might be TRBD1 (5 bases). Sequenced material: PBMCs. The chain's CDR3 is CATSGQGPWGEKLFF. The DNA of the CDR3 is TGTGCCACCAGTGGCCAAGGCCCCTGGGGCGAAAAACTGTTTTTT.